This T cell receptor beta chain was sequenced in a study of identical twins. TCRdb itself ran the 5' RACE reads through MiXCR, one entry per CDR3 protein. The repertoire consists of around 340,000 distinct CDR3 sequences, with 9% occurring once and the leading ten covering approximately 9.3%. At least ten counts were recorded for this clonotype. V was shortened by 10 bases and J by 8 bases, with 50 bases between the two germline ends. CDR1 is KGHDR, CDR2 SFDVKD, per germline. CDR3 length: 24 residues. This receptor was taken from a woman in her forties or fifties in good health. This chain links TRBV24-1 with TRBJ2-1; D is perhaps TRBD1 or TRBD2 (6 bases each). Sample: naive T cells sorted from blood. DNA for the CDR3: TGTGCCACAATCGATCCCGGCTGGCCCGACGTCCCGGACTACAGGGTGGAAGGGCAATATGAGCAGTTCTTC. Its protein is CATIDPGWPDVPDYRVEGQYEQFF.